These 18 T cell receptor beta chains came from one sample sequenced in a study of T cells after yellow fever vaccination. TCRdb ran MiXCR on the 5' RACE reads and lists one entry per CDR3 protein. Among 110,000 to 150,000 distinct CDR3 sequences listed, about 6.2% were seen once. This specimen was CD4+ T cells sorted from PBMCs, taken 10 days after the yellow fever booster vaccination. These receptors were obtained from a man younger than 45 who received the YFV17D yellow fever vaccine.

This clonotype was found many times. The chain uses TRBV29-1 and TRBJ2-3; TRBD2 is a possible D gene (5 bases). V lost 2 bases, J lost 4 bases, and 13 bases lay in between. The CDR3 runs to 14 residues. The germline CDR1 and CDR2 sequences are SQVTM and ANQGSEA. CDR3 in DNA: TGCAGCGTTGAACAGACGGAGGATCCAGATACGCAGTATTTT. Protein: CSVEQTEDPDTQYF.

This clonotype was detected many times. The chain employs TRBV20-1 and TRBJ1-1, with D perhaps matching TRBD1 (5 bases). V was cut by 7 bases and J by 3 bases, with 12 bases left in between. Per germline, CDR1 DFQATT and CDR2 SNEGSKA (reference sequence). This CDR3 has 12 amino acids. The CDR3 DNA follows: TGCAGTGTTTACGACAGCTACACTGAAGCTTTCTTT. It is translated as CSVYDSYTEAFF.

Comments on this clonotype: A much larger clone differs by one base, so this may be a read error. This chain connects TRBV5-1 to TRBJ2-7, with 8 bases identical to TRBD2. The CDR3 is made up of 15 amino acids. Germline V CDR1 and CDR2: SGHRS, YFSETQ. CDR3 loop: CTSSLVAGPAYEQYF. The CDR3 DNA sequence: TGCACCAGCAGCCTAGTAGCGGGGCCCGCCTACGAGCAGTACTTC.

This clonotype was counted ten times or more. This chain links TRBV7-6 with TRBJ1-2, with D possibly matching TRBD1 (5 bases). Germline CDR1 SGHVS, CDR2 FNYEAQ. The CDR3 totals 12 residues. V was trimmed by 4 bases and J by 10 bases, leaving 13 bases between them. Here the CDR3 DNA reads TGTGCCAGCAGCTCATTAACAGGAAACTACACCTTC. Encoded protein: CASSSLTGNYTF.

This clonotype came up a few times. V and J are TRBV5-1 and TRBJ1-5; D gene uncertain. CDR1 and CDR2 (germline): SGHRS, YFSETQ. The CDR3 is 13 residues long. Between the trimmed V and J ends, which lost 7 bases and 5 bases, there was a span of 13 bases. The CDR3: CASFLWGDQPQHF. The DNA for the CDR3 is TGCGCCAGCTTTCTCTGGGGAGATCAGCCCCAGCATTTT.

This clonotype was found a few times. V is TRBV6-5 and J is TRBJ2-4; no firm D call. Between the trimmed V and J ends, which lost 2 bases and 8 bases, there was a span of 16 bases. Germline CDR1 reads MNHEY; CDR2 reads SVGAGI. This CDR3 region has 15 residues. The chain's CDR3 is CASSYRVGGFDIQYF. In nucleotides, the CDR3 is TGTGCCAGCAGTTACAGAGTCGGCGGATTTGACATTCAGTACTTC.

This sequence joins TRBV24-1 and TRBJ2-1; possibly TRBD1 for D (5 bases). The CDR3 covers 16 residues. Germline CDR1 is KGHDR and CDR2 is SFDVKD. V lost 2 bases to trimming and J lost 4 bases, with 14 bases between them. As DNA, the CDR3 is TGTGCCACCAGTGATTCCCGACCGACAGAGTACAATGAGCAGTTCTTC. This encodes CATSDSRPTEYNEQFF.

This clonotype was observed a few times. The CDR3 DNA sequence: TGTGCCAGCAGCCCCCGACACCGCTACGAGCAGTACTTC. Translated: CASSPRHRYEQYF. The chain combines TRBV7-2 with TRBJ2-7; D is ambiguous. Germline V gene sequence: CDR1 SGHTA, CDR2 FQGNSA. The V and J ends lost 5 bases and 3 bases respectively, with 11 bases between them. The CDR3 totals 13 residues.

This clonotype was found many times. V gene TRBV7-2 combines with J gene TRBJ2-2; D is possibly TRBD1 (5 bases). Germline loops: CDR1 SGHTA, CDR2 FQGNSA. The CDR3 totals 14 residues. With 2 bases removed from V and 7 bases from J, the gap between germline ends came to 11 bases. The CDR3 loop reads CASSLRRAVGELFF. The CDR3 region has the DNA TGTGCCAGCAGCTTACGCAGGGCGGTCGGGGAGCTGTTTTTT.

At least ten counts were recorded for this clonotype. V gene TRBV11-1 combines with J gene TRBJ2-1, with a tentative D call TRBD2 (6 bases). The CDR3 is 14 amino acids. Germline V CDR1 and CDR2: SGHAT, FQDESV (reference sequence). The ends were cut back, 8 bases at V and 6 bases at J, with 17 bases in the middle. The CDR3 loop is CASSSTSLFNEQFF. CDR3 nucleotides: TGTGCCAGCTCATCTACTAGCTTGTTCAATGAGCAGTTCTTC.

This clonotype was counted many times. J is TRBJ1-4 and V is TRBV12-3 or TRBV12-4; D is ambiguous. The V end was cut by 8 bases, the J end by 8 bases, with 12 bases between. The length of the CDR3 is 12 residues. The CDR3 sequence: CASAGGGEKLFF. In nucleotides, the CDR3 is TGTGCCAGCGCCGGAGGCGGGGAAAAACTGTTTTTT.

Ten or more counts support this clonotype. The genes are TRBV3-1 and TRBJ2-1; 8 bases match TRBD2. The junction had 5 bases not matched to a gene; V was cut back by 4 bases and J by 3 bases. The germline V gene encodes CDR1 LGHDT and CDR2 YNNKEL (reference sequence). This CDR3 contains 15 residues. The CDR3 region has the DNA TGTGCCAGCAGCCTTGAGCGGGAGCGCTACAATGAGCAGTTCTTC. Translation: CASSLERERYNEQFF.

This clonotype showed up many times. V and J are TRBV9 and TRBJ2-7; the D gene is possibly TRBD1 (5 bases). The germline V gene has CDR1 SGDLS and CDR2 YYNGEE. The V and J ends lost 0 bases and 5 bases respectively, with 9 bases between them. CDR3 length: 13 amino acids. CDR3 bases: TGTGCCAGCAGCGTAGCAGCAGGGAACGAGCAGTACTTC. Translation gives CASSVAAGNEQYF.

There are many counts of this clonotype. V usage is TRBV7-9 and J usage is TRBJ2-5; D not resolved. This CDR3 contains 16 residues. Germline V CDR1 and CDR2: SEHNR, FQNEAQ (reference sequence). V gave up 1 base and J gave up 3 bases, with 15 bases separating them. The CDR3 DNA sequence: TGTGCCAGCAGCTTAGAATCAGGATTATTCGAAGAGACCCAGTACTTC. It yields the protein CASSLESGLFEETQYF.

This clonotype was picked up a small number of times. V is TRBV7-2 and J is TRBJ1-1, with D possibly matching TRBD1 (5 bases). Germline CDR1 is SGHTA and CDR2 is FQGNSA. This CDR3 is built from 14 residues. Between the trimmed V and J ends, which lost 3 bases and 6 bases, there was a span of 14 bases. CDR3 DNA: TGTGCCAGCAGCTTCTCTCGGGACGTGTCTGAAGCTTTCTTT. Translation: CASSFSRDVSEAFF.

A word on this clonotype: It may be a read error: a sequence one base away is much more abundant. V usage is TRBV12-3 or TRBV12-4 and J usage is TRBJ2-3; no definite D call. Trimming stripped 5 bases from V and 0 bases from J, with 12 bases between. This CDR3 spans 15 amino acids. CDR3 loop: CASSERVTSTDTQYF. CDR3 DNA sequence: TGTGCCAGCAGTGAGAGAGTGACTAGCACAGATACGCAGTATTTT.

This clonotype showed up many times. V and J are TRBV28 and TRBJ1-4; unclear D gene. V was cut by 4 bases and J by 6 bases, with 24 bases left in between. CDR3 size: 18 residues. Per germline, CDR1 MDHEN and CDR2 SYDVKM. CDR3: CASSSRYVDGLSYEKLFF. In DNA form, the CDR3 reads TGTGCCAGCAGTTCCCGTTACGTGGACGGGCTATCCTATGAAAAACTGTTTTTT.

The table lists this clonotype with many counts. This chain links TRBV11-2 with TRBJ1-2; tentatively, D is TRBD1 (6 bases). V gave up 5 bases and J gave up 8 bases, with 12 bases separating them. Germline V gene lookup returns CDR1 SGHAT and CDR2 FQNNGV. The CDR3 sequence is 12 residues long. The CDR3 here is CASSPGQVGYTF. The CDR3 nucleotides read TGTGCCAGCAGCCCGGGACAAGTAGGCTACACCTTC.